This TCR beta chain stems from a study of shared clonotypes between healthy human individuals. As regards this clone: The antigen remains unidentified.

The germline V gene encodes CDR1 SGHAT and CDR2 FQNNGV. The CDR3 contains 12 residues. V was cut by 6 bases and J by 10 bases, with 12 bases left in between. CD45RO-negative, CCR7-selected cells formed the naive CD8 fraction, which excluded terminally differentiated effector memory CD45RA+ cells. Study-level points and caveats: Of the naive CD4 clonotypes, approximately 5% were shared across a handful of donors. Genetic and exposure-history diversity was limited by the few donors.

Measured with immunoSEQ multiplex PCR; TCRdb has only the in-frame clones, and not every one. The sample has around 2.1 million clones, about 92% seen once; the top ten hold 1.5% to 2%. Input material: naive CD8+ T cells from PBMCs. The V and J genes are TRBV11-2 and TRBJ1-4, with unresolved D. The sequence was collected from a man aged 18-30 years in good health. Some clones in this sample may be carry-over from other donors' samples. The CDR3 coding sequence is TGTGCCAGCAGTCCCCCACTTGGAAAACTGTTTTTT. Translated: CASSPPLGKLFF.